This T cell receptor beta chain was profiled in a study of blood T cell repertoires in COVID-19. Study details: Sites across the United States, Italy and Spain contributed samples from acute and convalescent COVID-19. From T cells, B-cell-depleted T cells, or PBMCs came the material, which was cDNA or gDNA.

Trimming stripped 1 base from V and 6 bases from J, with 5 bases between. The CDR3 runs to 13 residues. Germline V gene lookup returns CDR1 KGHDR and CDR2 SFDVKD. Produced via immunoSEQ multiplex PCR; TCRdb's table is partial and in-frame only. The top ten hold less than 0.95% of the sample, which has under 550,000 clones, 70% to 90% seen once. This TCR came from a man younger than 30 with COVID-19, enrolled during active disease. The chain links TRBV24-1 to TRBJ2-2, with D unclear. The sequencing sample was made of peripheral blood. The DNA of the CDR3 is TGTGCCACCAGTGATTTCGTATCCGGGGAGCTGTTTTTT. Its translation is CATSDFVSGELFF.